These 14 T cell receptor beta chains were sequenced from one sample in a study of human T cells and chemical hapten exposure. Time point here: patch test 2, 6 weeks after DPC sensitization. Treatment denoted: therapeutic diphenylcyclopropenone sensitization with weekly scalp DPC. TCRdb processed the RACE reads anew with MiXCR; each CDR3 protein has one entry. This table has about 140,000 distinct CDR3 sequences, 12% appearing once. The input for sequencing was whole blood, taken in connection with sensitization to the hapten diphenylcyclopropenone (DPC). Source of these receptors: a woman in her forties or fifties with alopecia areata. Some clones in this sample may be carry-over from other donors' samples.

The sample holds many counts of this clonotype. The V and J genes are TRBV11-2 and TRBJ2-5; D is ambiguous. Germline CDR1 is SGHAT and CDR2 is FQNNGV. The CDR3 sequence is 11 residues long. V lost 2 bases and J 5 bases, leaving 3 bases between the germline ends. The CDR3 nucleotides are TGTGCCAGCAGCTTATGGGAGACCCAGTACTTC. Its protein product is CASSLWETQYF.

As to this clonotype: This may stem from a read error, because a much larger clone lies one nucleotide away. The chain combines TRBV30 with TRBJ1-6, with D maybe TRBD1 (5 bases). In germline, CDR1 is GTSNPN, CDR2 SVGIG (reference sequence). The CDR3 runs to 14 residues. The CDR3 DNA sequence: TGTGCCTCCTCCGGGGCCAGAGGGGATTCATCCCTCCACTTT. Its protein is CASSGARGDSSLHF.

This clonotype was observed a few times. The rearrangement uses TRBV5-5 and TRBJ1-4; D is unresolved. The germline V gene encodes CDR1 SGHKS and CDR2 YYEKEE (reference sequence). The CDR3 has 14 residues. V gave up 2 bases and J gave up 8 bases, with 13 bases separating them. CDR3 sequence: CASSLDNLGEKLFF. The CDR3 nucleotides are TGTGCCAGCAGCTTAGACAACCTTGGAGAAAAACTGTTTTTT. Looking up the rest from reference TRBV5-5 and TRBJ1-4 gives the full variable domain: DAGVTQSPTHLIKTRGQQVTLRCSPISGHKSVSWYQQVLGQGPQFIFQYYEKEERGRGNFPDRFSARQFPNYSSELNVNALLLGDSALYLCASSLDNLGEKLFFGSGTQLSVL.

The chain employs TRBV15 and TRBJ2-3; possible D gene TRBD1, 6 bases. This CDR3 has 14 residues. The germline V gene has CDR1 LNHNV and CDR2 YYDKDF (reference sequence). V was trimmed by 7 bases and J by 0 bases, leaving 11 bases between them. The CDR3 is CATKGTTSTDTQYF. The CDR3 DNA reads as TGTGCCACCAAAGGGACAACTAGCACAGATACGCAGTATTTT.

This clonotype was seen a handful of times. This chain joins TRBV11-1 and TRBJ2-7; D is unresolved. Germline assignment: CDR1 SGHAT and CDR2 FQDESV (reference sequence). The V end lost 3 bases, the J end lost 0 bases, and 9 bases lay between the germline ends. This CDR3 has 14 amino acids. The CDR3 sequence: CASSLGSSSYEQYF. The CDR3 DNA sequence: TGTGCCAGCAGCTTGGGCTCCTCCTCCTACGAGCAGTACTTC.

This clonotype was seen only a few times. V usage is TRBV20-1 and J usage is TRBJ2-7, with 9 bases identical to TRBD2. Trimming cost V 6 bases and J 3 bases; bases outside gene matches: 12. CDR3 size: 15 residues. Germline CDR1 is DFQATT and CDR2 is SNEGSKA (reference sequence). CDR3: CSARNPLAGFYEQYF. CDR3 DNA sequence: TGCAGTGCCCGTAACCCTCTAGCGGGATTCTACGAGCAGTACTTC.

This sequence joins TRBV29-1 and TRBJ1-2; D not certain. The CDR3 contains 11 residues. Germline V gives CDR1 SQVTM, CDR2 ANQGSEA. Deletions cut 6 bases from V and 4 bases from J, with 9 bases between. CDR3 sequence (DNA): TGCAGCGTCGGCGGAACCTATGGCTACACCTTC. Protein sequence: CSVGGTYGYTF.

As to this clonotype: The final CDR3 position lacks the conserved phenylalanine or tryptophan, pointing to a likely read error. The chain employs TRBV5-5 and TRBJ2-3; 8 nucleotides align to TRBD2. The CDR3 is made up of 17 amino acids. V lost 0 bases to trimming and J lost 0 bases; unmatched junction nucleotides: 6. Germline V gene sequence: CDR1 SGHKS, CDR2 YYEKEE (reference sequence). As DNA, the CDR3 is TGTGCCAGCAGCTTGGAGACAGCGGGAGTCAGCACAGATACGCAGTATTTA. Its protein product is CASSLETAGVSTDTQYL.

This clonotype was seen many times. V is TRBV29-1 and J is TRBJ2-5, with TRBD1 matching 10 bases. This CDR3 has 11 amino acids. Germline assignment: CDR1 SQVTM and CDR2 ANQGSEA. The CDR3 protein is CTVGTGAAQYF. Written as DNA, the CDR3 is TGCACCGTCGGGACAGGGGCGGCCCAGTACTTC.

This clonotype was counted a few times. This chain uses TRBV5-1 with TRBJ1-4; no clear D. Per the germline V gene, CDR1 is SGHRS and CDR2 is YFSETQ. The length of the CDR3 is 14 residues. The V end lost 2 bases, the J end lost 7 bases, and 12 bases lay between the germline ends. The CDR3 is CASSFGAESEKLFF. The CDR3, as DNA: TGCGCCAGCAGCTTCGGTGCAGAAAGTGAAAAACTGTTTTTT.

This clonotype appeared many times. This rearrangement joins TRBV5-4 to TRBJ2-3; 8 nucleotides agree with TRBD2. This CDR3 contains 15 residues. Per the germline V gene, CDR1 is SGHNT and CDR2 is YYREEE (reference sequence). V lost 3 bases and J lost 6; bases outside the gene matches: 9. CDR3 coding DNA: TGTGCCAGCAGCTACTCGAGCGGGAGTCAGGATACGCAGTATTTT. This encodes CASSYSSGSQDTQYF.

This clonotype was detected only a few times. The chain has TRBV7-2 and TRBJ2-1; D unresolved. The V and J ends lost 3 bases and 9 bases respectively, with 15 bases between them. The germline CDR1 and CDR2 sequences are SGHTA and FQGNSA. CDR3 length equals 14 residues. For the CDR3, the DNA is TGTGCCAGCAGCTTTGACGAGGTGGTGGGTGAGCAGTTCTTC. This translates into CASSFDEVVGEQFF.

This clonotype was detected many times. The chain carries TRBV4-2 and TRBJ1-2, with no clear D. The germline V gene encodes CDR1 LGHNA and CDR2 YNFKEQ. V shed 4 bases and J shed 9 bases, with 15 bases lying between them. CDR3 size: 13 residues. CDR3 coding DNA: TGTGCCAGCAGCCCCCTCGAGGCGCCCAGCTACACCTTC. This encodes CASSPLEAPSYTF.

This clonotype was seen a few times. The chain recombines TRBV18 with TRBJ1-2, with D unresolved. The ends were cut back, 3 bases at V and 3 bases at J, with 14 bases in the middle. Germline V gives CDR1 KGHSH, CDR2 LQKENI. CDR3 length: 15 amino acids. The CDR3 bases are TGTGCCAGCTCACCTAACTGGACGGCCTACTATGGCTACACCTTC. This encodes CASSPNWTAYYGYTF.